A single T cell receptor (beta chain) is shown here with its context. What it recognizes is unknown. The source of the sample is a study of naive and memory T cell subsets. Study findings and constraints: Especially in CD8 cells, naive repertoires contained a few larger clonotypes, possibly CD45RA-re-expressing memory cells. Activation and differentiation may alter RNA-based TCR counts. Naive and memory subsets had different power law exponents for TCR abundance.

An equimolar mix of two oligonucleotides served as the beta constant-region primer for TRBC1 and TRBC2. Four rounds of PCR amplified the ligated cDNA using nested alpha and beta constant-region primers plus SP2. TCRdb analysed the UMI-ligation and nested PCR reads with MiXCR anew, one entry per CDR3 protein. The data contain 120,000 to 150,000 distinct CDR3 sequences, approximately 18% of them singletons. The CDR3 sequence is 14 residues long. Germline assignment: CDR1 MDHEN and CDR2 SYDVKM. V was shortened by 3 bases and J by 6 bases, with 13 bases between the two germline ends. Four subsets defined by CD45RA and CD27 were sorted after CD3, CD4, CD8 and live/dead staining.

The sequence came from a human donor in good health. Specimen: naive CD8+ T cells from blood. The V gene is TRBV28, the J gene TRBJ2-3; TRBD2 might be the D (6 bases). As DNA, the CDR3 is TGTGCCAGCAGTTTGTACACTAGCCCGGATACGCAGTATTTT. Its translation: CASSLYTSPDTQYF.